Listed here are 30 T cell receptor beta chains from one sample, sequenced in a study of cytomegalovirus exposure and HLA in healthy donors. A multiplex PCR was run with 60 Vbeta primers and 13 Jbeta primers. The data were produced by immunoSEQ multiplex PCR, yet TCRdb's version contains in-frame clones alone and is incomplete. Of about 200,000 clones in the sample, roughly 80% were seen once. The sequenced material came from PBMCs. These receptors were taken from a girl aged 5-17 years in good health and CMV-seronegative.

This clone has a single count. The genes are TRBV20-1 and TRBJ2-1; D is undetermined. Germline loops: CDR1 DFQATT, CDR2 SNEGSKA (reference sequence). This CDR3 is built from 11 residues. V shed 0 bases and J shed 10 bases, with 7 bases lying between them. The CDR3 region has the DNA TGCAGTGCTAGAGATCTCGTGGAGCAGTTCTTC. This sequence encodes CSARDLVEQFF.

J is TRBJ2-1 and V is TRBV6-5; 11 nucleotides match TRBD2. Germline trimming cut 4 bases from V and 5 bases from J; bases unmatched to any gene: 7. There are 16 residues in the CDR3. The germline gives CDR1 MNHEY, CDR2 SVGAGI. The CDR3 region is CASSSSRLAGNNEQFF. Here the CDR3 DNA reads TGTGCCAGCAGTTCGTCCCGACTAGCGGGAAACAATGAGCAGTTCTTC.

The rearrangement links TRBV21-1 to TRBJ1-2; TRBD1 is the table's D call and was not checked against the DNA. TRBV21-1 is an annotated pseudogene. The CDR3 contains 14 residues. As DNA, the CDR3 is TGTGCCAGCGGCAAAGACAGGGTTGTATGTGGCTACACCTTC. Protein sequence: CASGKDRVVCGYTF.

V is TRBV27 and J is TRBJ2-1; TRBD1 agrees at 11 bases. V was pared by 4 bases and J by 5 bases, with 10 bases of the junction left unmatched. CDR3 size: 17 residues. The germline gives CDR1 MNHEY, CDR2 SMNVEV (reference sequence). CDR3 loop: CASSSLPPGQGDNEQFF. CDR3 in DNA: TGTGCCAGCAGTTCGCTACCTCCGGGACAGGGGGACAATGAGCAGTTCTTC.

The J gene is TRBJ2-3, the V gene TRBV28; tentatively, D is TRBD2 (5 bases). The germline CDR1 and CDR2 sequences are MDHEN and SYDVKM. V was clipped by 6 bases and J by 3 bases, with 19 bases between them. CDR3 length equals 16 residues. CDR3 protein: CASSNRRVSRTDTQYF. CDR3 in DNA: TGTGCCAGCAGCAACCGGCGGGTATCTAGGACAGATACGCAGTATTTT. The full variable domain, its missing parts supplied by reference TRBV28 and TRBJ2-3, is DVKVTQSSRYLVKRTGEKVFLECVQDMDHENMFWYRQDPGLGLRLIYFSYDVKMKEKGDIPEGYSVSREKKERFSLILESASTNQTSMYLCASSNRRVSRTDTQYFGPGTRLTVL.

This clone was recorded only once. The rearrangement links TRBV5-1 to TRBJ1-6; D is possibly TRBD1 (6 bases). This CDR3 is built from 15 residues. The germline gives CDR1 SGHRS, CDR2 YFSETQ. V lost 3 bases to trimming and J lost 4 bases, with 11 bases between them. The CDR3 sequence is CASSYGGEYNSPLHF. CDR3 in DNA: TGCGCCAGCAGCTATGGGGGCGAGTATAATTCACCCCTCCACTTT.

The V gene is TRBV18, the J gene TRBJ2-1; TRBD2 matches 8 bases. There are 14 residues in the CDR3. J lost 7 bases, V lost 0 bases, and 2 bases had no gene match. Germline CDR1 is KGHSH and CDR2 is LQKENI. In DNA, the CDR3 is TGTGCCAGCTCACCACCCACGGGGGGGAATGAGCAGTTCTTC. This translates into CASSPPTGGNEQFF.

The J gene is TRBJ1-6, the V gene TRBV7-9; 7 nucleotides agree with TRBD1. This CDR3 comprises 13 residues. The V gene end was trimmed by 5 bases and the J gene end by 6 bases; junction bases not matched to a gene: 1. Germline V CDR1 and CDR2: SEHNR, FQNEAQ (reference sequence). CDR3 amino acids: CASSRDSNSPLHF. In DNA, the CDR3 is TGTGCCAGCAGCAGGGACAGTAATTCACCCCTCCACTTT.

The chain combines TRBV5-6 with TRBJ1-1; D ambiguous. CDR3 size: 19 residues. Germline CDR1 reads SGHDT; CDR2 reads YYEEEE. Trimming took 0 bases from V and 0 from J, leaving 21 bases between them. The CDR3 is CASSLVLLWGEIMNTEAFF. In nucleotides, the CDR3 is TGTGCCAGCAGCTTGGTCCTCTTATGGGGAGAAATTATGAACACTGAAGCTTTCTTT.

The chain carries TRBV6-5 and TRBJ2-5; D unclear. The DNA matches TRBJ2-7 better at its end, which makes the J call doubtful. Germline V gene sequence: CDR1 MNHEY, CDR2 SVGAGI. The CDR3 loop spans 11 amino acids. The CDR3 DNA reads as TGTGCCAGCAGCCGAGACTACGAGCAGTACTTC. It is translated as CASSRDYEQYF.

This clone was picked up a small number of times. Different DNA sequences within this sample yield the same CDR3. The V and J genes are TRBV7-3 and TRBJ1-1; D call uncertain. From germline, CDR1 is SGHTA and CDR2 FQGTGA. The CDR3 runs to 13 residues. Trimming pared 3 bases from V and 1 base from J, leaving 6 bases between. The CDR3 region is CASSFQANTEAFF. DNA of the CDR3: TGTGCCAGCAGCTTTCAGGCGAACACTGAAGCTTTCTTT.

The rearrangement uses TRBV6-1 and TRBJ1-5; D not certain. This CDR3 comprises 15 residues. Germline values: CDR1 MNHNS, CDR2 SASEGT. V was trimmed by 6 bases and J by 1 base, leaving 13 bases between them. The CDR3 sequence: CASRLAPPSNQPQHF. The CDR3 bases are TGTGCCAGCAGGTTGGCTCCTCCGAGCAATCAGCCCCAGCATTTT.

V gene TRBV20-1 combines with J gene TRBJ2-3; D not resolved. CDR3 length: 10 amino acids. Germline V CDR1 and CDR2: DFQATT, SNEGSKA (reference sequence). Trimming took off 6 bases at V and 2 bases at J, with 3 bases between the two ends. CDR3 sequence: CSAYTDTQYF. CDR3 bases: TGCAGTGCGTACACAGATACGCAGTATTTT.

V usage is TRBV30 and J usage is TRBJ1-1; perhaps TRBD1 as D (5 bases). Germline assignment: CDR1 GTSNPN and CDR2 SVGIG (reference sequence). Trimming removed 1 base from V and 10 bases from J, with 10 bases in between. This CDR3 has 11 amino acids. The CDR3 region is CAWSGGEGAFF. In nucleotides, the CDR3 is TGTGCCTGGAGTGGGGGGGAAGGAGCTTTCTTT.

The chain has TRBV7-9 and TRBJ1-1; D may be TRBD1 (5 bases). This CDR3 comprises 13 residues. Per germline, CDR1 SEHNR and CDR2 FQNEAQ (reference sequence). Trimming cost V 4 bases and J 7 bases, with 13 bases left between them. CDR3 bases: TGTGCCAGCAGCTCGTCCGGGGGGGGTGAAGCTTTCTTT. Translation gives CASSSSGGGEAFF.

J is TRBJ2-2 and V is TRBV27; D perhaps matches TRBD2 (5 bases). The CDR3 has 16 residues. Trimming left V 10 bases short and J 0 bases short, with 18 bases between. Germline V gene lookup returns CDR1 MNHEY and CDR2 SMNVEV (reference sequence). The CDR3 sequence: CATSRGDGANTGELFF. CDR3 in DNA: TGTGCCACCTCCCGGGGTGATGGCGCGAACACCGGGGAGCTGTTTTTT.

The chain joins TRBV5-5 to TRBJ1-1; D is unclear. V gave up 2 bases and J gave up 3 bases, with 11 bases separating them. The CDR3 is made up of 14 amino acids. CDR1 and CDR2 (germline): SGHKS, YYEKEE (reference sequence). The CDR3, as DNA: TGTGCCAGCAGCTTCCGTGGAGGTTACACTGAAGCTTTCTTT. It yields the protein CASSFRGGYTEAFF.

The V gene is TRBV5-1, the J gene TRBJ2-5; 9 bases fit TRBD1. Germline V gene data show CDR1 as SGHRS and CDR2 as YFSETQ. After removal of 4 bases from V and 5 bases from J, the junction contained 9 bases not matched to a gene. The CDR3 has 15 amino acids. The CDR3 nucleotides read TGCGCCAGCAGCCCAGGGACAGGGAAGGCGGAGACCCAGTACTTC. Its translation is CASSPGTGKAETQYF.

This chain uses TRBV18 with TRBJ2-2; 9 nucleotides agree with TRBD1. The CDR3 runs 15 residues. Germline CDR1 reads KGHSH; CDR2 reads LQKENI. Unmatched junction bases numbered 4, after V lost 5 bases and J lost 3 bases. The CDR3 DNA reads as TGTGCCAGCTCAGCGACAGGGGGTTACACCGGGGAGCTGTTTTTT. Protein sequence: CASSATGGYTGELFF.

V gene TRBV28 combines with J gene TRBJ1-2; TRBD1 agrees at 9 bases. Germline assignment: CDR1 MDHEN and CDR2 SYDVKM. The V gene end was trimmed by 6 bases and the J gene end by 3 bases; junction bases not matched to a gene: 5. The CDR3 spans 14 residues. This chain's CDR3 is CASRGTGTDYGYTF. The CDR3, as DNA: TGTGCCAGCAGGGGGACAGGGACCGACTATGGCTACACCTTC.

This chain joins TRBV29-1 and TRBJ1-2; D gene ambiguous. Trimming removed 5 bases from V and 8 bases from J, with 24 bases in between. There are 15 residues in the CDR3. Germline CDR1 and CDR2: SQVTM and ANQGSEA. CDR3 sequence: CSVLGAVSGFGGYTF. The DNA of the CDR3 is TGCAGCGTTCTTGGCGCAGTTTCGGGTTTTGGCGGCTACACCTTC.

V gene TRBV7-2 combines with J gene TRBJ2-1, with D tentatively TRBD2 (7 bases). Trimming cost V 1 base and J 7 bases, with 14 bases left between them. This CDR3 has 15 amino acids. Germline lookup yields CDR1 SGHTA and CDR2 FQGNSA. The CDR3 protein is CASSLVRGGGNEQFF. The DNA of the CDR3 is TGTGCCAGCAGCTTAGTTAGGGGGGGCGGAAATGAGCAGTTCTTC.

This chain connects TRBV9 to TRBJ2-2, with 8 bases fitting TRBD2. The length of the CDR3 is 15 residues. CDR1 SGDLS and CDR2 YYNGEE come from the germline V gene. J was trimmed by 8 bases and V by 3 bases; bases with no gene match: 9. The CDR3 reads CASSAPGLEVGELFF. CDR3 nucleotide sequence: TGTGCCAGCAGCGCGCCGGGACTAGAGGTGGGGGAGCTGTTTTTT.

CDR3 amino acids: CASSFRTSGNNEQFF. CDR3 sequence (DNA): TGTGCCAGCAGCTTCCGGACTAGCGGAAACAATGAGCAGTTCTTC. V and J are TRBV5-4 and TRBJ2-1; 10 bases align to TRBD2. The germline CDR1 and CDR2 sequences are SGHNT and YYREEE (reference sequence). Unmatched junction bases numbered 4, after V lost 2 bases and J lost 5 bases. The CDR3 is 15 amino acids.

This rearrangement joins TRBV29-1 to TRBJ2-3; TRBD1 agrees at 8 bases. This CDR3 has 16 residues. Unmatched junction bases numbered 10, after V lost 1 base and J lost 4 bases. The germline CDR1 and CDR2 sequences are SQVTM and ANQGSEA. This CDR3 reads CSVEVGSQGASDTQYF. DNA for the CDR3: TGCAGCGTTGAAGTCGGAAGCCAGGGGGCATCAGATACGCAGTATTTT.

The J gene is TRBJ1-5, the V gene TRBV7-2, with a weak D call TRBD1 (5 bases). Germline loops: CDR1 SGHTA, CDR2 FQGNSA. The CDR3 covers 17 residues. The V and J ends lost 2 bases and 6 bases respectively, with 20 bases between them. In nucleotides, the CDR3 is TGTGCCAGCAGCTTATATTTCCCTCGGCAGGGAAGTCAGCCCCAGCATTTT. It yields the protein CASSLYFPRQGSQPQHF.

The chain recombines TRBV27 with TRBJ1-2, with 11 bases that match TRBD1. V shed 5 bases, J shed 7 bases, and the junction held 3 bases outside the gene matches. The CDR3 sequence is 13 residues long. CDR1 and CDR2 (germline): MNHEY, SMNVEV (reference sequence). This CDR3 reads CASSRDRGSGYTF. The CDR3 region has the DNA TGTGCCAGCAGTAGGGACAGGGGGTCTGGCTACACCTTC.

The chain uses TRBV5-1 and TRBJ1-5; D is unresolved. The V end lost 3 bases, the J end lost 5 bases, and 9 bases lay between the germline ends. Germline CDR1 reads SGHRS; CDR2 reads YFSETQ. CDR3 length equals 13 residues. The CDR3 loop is CASSYIPDQPQHF. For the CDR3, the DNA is TGCGCCAGCAGCTACATACCCGATCAGCCCCAGCATTTT.

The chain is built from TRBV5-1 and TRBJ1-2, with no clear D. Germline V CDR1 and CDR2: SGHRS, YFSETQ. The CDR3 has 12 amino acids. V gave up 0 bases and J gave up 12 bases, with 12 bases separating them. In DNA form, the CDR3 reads TGCGCCAGCAGCTTGGCCGGGTCAGAGAACACCTTC. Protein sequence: CASSLAGSENTF.

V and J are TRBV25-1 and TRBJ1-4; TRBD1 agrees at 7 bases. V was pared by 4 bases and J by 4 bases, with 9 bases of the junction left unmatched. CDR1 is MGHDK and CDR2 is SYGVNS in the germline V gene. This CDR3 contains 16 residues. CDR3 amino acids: CASSGPRQGLNEKLFF. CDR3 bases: TGTGCCAGCAGTGGACCCCGACAGGGCCTTAATGAAAAACTGTTTTTT.